These 13 T cell receptor beta chains were all obtained from the same sample, sequenced in a study of blood T cell repertoires in COVID-19 (dated by TCRdb to between 2020 and 2021). Receptor amplification or capture employed the immunoSEQ multiplex PCR assay. TCRdb provides this immuneACCESS table in a form limited to in-frame rearrangements. Some clones are lacking; in checked studies, under half of them reflect an unresolved V gene, and why the rest are absent is not known. In all, the sample holds some 50,000 clones, and roughly nine tenths of those were seen once. Approximately 3% of the sample belongs to the ten largest clones. Material: PBMCs or T cells enriched from blood (not recorded which). All receptors derive from a woman aged 45 to 65 who had recovered from COVID-19.

This clone is labeled medium-sized. The V and J genes are TRBV5-4 and TRBJ1-4; no reliable D call. Germline values: CDR1 SGHNT, CDR2 YYREEE (reference sequence). V dropped 4 bases and J dropped 1 base, with 8 bases sitting between them. CDR3 length equals 14 residues. The CDR3 DNA sequence: TGTGCCAGCAGCAATTACGGAACTAATGAAAAACTGTTTTTT. It yields the protein CASSNYGTNEKLFF.

This chain uses TRBV18 with TRBJ1-2; no definite D call. The V and J ends lost 2 bases and 0 bases respectively, with 10 bases between them. CDR1 is KGHSH, CDR2 LQKENI, per germline. The CDR3 spans 15 residues. CDR3 bases: TGTGCCAGCTCACCATCGCGGCAGTCTAACTATGGCTACACCTTC. Translation: CASSPSRQSNYGYTF.

The rearrangement joins TRBV28 to TRBJ1-4; possibly TRBD1 for D (5 bases). CDR3 length: 16 residues. The ends were cut back, 7 bases at V and 0 bases at J, with 15 bases in the middle. CDR1 and CDR2 (germline): MDHEN, SYDVKM. The CDR3 loop reads CASTLTAPATNEKLFF. The CDR3 DNA reads TGTGCCAGCACCTTGACAGCGCCTGCAACTAATGAAAAACTGTTTTTT. Supplemented by reference TRBV28 and TRBJ1-4, the full variable domain reads DVKVTQSSRYLVKRTGEKVFLECVQDMDHENMFWYRQDPGLGLRLIYFSYDVKMKEKGDIPEGYSVSREKKERFSLILESASTNQTSMYLCASTLTAPATNEKLFFGSGTQLSVL.

This clone was detected only a few times. This rearrangement joins TRBV9 to TRBJ1-2; 7 nucleotides line up with TRBD1. Germline CDR1 is SGDLS and CDR2 is YYNGEE. Losses at the gene ends were 0 bases for V and 4 bases for J; bases not matched to a gene: 9. This CDR3 spans 16 amino acids. The CDR3 is CASSVGGTAGGYGYTF. The CDR3 DNA reads as TGTGCCAGCAGCGTAGGTGGGACAGCAGGTGGCTATGGCTACACCTTC.

This rearrangement joins TRBV12-3 or TRBV12-4 to TRBJ2-1, with 7 bases identical to TRBD1. This CDR3 is 13 amino acids long. The V and J ends lost 4 bases and 10 bases, in that order; junction bases with no gene match: 7. The CDR3 nucleotides read TGTGCCAGCAGTTCCCTCTCGGACAGGGAGCAGTTCTTC. Encoded protein: CASSSLSDREQFF.

This clone has just a few counts. The chain joins TRBV28 to TRBJ2-7; a possible D gene is TRBD2 (7 bases). This CDR3 is built from 15 residues. CDR1 is MDHEN, CDR2 SYDVKM, per germline. V shed 8 bases and J shed 1 base, with 18 bases lying between them. The CDR3 DNA is TGTGCCAGCTCTTCGTTGGCGGGGGCATCCTACGAGCAGTACTTC. Its protein is CASSSLAGASYEQYF.

The V call is TRBV11-2, the J call TRBJ1-1; 9 bases fit TRBD1. V shed 5 bases and J 10 bases; nucleotides not matched to a gene: 5. Looked up from germline, CDR1 is SGHAT and CDR2 is FQNNGV. This CDR3 region has 12 residues. As DNA, the CDR3 is TGTGCCAGCAGCCACGGACAGGGGAGAGCTTTCTTT. This sequence encodes CASSHGQGRAFF.

This rearrangement joins TRBV7-2 to TRBJ2-7; 9 nucleotides match TRBD2. The CDR3 is 14 residues long. Germline CDR1 SGHTA, CDR2 FQGNSA. With V trimmed by 1 base and J by 5 bases, 3 bases remained unmatched. The CDR3 DNA is TGTGCCAGCAGCTTAGGGTTAGCGGGGGACGAGCAGTACTTC. Encoded protein: CASSLGLAGDEQYF.

The chain combines TRBV15 with TRBJ1-1; D gene ambiguous. This CDR3 comprises 18 residues. CDR1 and CDR2 from the germline V gene are LNHNV and YYDKDF (reference sequence). Trimming left V 1 base short and J 1 base short, with 19 bases between. The CDR3 DNA follows: TGTGCCACCAGCAGAGGGTCGGTTGTCTCCAATGAGAACACTGAAGCTTTCTTT. Protein sequence: CATSRGSVVSNENTEAFF.

The V gene is TRBV3-1 (or the pseudogene TRBV3-2), the J gene TRBJ1-6, with D possibly being TRBD1 (6 bases). Trimming removed 1 base at V and 8 bases at J, with 15 bases between. The CDR3 spans 16 residues. CDR1 is LGHDT, CDR2 YNNKEL, per germline (reference sequence). The chain's CDR3 is CASSQAGGGAYSPLHF. CDR3 bases: TGTGCCAGCAGCCAAGCAGGCGGGGGCGCATATTCACCCCTCCACTTT.

On this clone: A read error may account for a junction end that differs from germline. The J gene is TRBJ2-7, the V gene TRBV18; D not certain. Germline V lookup: CDR1 KGHSH, CDR2 LQKENI. The CDR3 loop spans 14 amino acids. CDR3 DNA: TGTACCAGCTCACCACCGGTCAGGACCTACGAGCAGTACTTC. Translation: CTSSPPVRTYEQYF.

This clone ranks as medium-sized. The chain joins TRBV25-1 to TRBJ1-1; tentative D call: TRBD1 (6 bases). The V and J ends lost 2 bases and 1 base respectively, with 11 bases between them. The CDR3 has 15 residues. Germline CDR1 is MGHDK and CDR2 is SYGVNS. The CDR3 protein is CASSEPLGGNTEAFF. The CDR3, as DNA: TGTGCCAGCAGTGAACCCTTAGGGGGGAACACTGAAGCTTTCTTT.

The rearrangement joins TRBV7-8 to TRBJ2-1, with 7 bases fitting TRBD2. V lost 5 bases to trimming and J lost 6 bases; unmatched junction nucleotides: 1. Germline loops: CDR1 SGHVS, CDR2 FQNEAQ. The CDR3 length is 12 residues. The CDR3 spells CASSRLANEQFF. DNA for the CDR3: TGTGCCAGCAGCCGACTAGCCAATGAGCAGTTCTTC.